This is a list of T cell receptor beta chains from one sample in a study of OX40 agonist ivuxolimab in advanced cancers. Clones were read by immunoSEQ multiplex PCR, and TCRdb kept only the in-frame ones, dropping some. Among 65,000 to 90,000 clones listed, around 86% were seen once. The sample here was CD4+ or CD8+ T cells sorted from blood, taken in a trial of the OX40 agonist ivuxolimab. All receptors come from an adult with an advanced solid tumor such as melanoma, head and neck, liver or kidney cancer. CDR3s include the opening cysteine and the closing phenylalanine or tryptophan. D genes are given only for firm matches. Clone size appears in some rows only: once, few, many, or a class for an expanded clone.

CDR3 DNA: TGTGCCAGCAGTTACGAAGGGGGGACTGAAGCTTTCTTT; CDR3 protein: CASSYEGGTEAFF; D gene: -; V gene: TRBV6-5; J gene: TRBJ1-1; clone size: -
CDR3 DNA: TGCAGTGCTAGAGGTTATACTGAAGCTTTCTTT; CDR3 protein: CSARGYTEAFF; D gene: -; V gene: TRBV20-1; J gene: TRBJ1-1; clone size: -
CDR3 DNA: TGTGCCAGCAGCTTAATGACAGTTAATTCACCCCTCCACTTT; CDR3 protein: CASSLMTVNSPLHF; D gene: -; V gene: TRBV11-2; J gene: TRBJ1-6; clone size: -
CDR3 DNA: TGCGCCAGCAGACCCGGGACAGGGAGACTTTCCGGGGCCAACGTCCTGACTTTC; CDR3 protein: CASRPGTGRLSGANVLTF; D gene: TRBD1; V gene: TRBV5-1; J gene: TRBJ2-6; clone size: -
CDR3 DNA: TGTGCCATCGGGTGGGGGGCAGAGACCCAGTACTTC; CDR3 protein: CAIGWGAETQYF; D gene: -; V gene: TRBV10-3; J gene: TRBJ2-5; clone size: -
CDR3 DNA: TGTGCCACTAAGACAGGGGAGGTCTACGAGCAGTACTTC; CDR3 protein: CATKTGEVYEQYF; D gene: TRBD1; V gene: TRBV10-3; J gene: TRBJ2-7; clone size: -
CDR3 DNA: TGTGCCAGCAGCTTCGACAACCAAGAGACCCAGTACTTC; CDR3 protein: CASSFDNQETQYF; D gene: -; V gene: TRBV7-3; J gene: TRBJ2-5; clone size: -
CDR3 DNA: TGTGCCAGCAGCCAAGATCTCGCTAGCGGGAGGACAGATACGCAGTATTTT; CDR3 protein: CASSQDLASGRTDTQYF; D gene: TRBD2; V gene: TRBV4-2; J gene: TRBJ2-3; clone size: -
CDR3 DNA: TGTGCCAGCTCACCCGGACAGGGCGATAAGGGACCCCTCCACTTT; CDR3 protein: CASSPGQGDKGPLHF; D gene: TRBD1; V gene: TRBV18; J gene: TRBJ1-6; clone size: -
CDR3 DNA: TGTGCCACCAGCAGAGCTAGCCCCTGGGATGAGCAGTTCTTC; CDR3 protein: CATSRASPWDEQFF; D gene: -; V gene: TRBV15; J gene: TRBJ2-1; clone size: -
CDR3 DNA: TGTGCCAGCAGCGGCAACAGGGAGATCACAGATACGCAGTATTTT; CDR3 protein: CASSGNREITDTQYF; D gene: -; V gene: TRBV9; J gene: TRBJ2-3; clone size: -
CDR3 DNA: TGTGCCAGTACCAGAGGGGAGAACACTGAAGCTTTCTTT; CDR3 protein: CASTRGENTEAFF; D gene: -; V gene: TRBV19; J gene: TRBJ1-1; clone size: -
CDR3 DNA: TGTGCCTGGAGTGAGAGCAGGGGGTTCCCCTTTTTC; CDR3 protein: CAWSESRGFPFF; D gene: TRBD1; V gene: TRBV30; J gene: TRBJ2-7; clone size: -
CDR3 DNA: TGTGCCTGCGCTTTAGCGGGGGCAGATACGCAGTATTTT; CDR3 protein: CACALAGADTQYF; D gene: TRBD2; V gene: TRBV30; J gene: TRBJ2-3; clone size: -
CDR3 DNA: TGTGCCAGCAGTGGTTCCGGGGTGGCAGATACGCAGTATTTT; CDR3 protein: CASSGSGVADTQYF; D gene: -; V gene: TRBV6-1; J gene: TRBJ2-3; clone size: once
CDR3 DNA: TGCGCCAGCAGCTTGGGTAGGAGCAGGCCAGATACGCAGTATTTT; CDR3 protein: CASSLGRSRPDTQYF; D gene: -; V gene: TRBV5-1; J gene: TRBJ2-3; clone size: -
CDR3 DNA: TGTGCCTGGAGAGTCGACAGGGGAAATGAAAAACTGTTTTTT; CDR3 protein: CAWRVDRGNEKLFF; D gene: TRBD1; V gene: TRBV30; J gene: TRBJ1-4; clone size: -
CDR3 DNA: TGTGCCAGCAGCGTCGACCCGTACGAGCAGTACTTC; CDR3 protein: CASSVDPYEQYF; D gene: -; V gene: TRBV2; J gene: TRBJ2-7; clone size: -
CDR3 DNA: TGTGCCAGCAGTTCAAAGACAGGGTCGGCCACTGAAGCTTTCTTT; CDR3 protein: CASSSKTGSATEAFF; D gene: TRBD1; V gene: TRBV6-5; J gene: TRBJ1-1; clone size: -
CDR3 DNA: TGTGCCAGCTCACCCGGGTTGAGCTCCTACGAGCAGTACTTC; CDR3 protein: CASSPGLSSYEQYF; D gene: -; V gene: TRBV18; J gene: TRBJ2-7; clone size: -
CDR3 DNA: TGTGCCAGCAGCTTAGTAGCGATGTCCTACAATGAGCAGTTCTTC; CDR3 protein: CASSLVAMSYNEQFF; D gene: -; V gene: TRBV7-6; J gene: TRBJ2-1; clone size: -
CDR3 DNA: TGTGCCAGCAGTGCTCAGGATCAACTGTTTTTT; CDR3 protein: CASSAQDQLFF; D gene: -; V gene: TRBV6-5; J gene: TRBJ1-4; clone size: -
CDR3 DNA: TGTGCCAGCAGTAGCGGGGAGGAGACCCAGTACTTC; CDR3 protein: CASSSGEETQYF; D gene: TRBD2; V gene: TRBV6-5; J gene: TRBJ2-5; clone size: -